The subject of this entry is one TCR beta chain. Antigen unknown. Germline CDR1 and CDR2: SNHLY and FYNNEI. J was trimmed by 4 bases and V by 6 bases; bases with no gene match: 11. This CDR3 is built from 15 residues. This entry comes from a study of cytomegalovirus exposure and HLA in healthy donors. Looking at the study overall: An analysis done earlier identified more than 90 million unique TCR beta sequences from roughly 190 million T cells. Broader study findings: Most TCR beta V segments were productive about 90% or about 30% of the time in an earlier analysis. TCR beta sequences reportedly predicted the HLA-A and HLA-B alleles of most subjects accurately. The authors enumerated 150 to 200 TCR beta chains as linked to cytomegalovirus.

With 60 Vbeta and 13 Jbeta primers, the PCR was carried out. Libraries were prepared by immunoSEQ multiplex PCR; TCRdb keeps only in-frame clonotypes and omits some of them. The sample records about 96,000 clones, 65% to 75% being singletons. The genes are TRBV2 and TRBJ1-2; 7 bases are a match to TRBD1. Material: PBMCs. The clonotype comes from a woman in her 70s in good health and CMV-seropositive. CDR3 nucleotides: TGTGCCAGCAGCGTCCCTACAGGGGCAGTCTATGGCTACACCTTC. It yields the protein CASSVPTGAVYGYTF.